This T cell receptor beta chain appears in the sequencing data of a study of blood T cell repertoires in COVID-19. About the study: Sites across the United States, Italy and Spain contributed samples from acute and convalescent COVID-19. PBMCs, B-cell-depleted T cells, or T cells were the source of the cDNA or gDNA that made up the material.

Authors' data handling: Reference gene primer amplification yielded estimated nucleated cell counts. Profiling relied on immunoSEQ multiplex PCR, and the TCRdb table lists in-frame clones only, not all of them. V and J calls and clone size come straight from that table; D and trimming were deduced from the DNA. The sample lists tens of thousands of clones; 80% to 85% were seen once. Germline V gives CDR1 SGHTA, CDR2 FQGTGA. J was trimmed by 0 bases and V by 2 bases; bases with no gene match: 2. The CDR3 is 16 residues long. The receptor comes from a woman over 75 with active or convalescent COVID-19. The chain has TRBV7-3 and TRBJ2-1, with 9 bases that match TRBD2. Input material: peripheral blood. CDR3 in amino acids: CASSLDSGSSYNEQFF. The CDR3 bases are TGTGCCAGCAGCTTAGATAGCGGGAGCTCCTACAATGAGCAGTTCTTC. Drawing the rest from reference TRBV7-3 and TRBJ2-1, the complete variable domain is GAGVSQTPSNKVTEKGKYVELRCDPISGHTALYWYRQSLGQGPEFLIYFQGTGAADDSGLPNDRFFAVRPEGSVSTLKIQRTERGDSAVYLCASSLDSGSSYNEQFFGPGTRLTVL.